This TCR beta chain is drawn from a study of cytomegalovirus exposure and HLA in healthy donors. Findings and caveats of the study: Productive rates of about 87% or about 30% were seen for most TCR beta V segments in an earlier analysis.

Both 60 Vbeta primers and 13 Jbeta primers went into the PCR. Assay: immunoSEQ multiplex PCR; the TCRdb copy retains only in-frame clones and omits some. The sample shows 95,000 to 100,000 clones, approximately 71% of them seen only once. Germline CDR1 reads MNHNS; CDR2 reads SASEGT. This CDR3 has 16 amino acids. Trimming pared 1 base from V and 2 bases from J, leaving 13 bases between. Comments on this clone: The antigen remains undetermined.

All the people who gave samples were healthy bone marrow donors. Material for sequencing was PBMCs. The chain employs TRBV6-1 and TRBJ2-3, with D unresolved. This receptor was identified in a female donor in good health and CMV-seronegative. The CDR3 loop reads CASSEGRSSYTDTQYF. CDR3 DNA sequence: TGTGCCAGCAGTGAAGGGCGGAGCTCCTACACAGATACGCAGTATTTT.